This T cell receptor (beta chain) was sequenced for a study of blood T cell repertoires in COVID-19 (dated by TCRdb to 2018 to 2020). Turning to the overall study: Collaborator samples came from the United States, Italy and Spain and covered acute and convalescent phases of COVID-19. The material from the prospective study consisted of cDNA or gDNA derived from T cells, B-cell-depleted T cells, or PBMCs. Subjects who had been exposed to COVID-19, were actively infected with it, or had recovered from it provided the deeply sampled blood TCRbeta repertoires that made up the dataset. The repertoires were made available in a free public database intended to serve as a resource for research on the immune response to SARS-CoV-2. The samples were drawn from two sources: the first 160 participants of the ongoing ImmuneRACE study, and fewer than 1,500 subjects contributed by 6 global collaborators. Sample metadata almost always included a de-identified subject ID, COVID-19 status, age in years and sex. Where HLA class I and class II types were available, the types were taken from metadata supplied by the sample provider, not from assay-based typing. Overall study outcomes, separate from this receptor: How much clinical and demographic metadata was included differed by source and by participant, and the metadata was provided uncurated.

Remarks on this clone: Its cognate antigen has yet to be identified. Base qualities are missing; no much larger clone stands one base away.

Enrolling through a virtual design, the prospective study's participants ranged in age from roughly 18 to 89 years and lived across 20 to 30 United States geographic areas. In the prospective study, participants were assigned to cohorts based on the clinical history participants reported in a screening survey and a study questionnaire. In the prospective study, whole blood, serum and a nasopharyngeal or oropharyngeal swab were collected from each participant by mobile phlebotomists. Prospective study participants could optionally give additional blood draws and questionnaires over an approximately 2-month period. Prospective study blood samples were shipped either frozen or at room temperature before DNA extraction. TCRbeta CDR3 regions were amplified from genomic DNA by means of the immunoSEQ Assay, a bias-controlled multiplex PCR. The published analysis was carried out like this. Within the assay, amplification of reference gene primers was used to estimate how many nucleated cells each sample contained. To quantify the absolute abundance of each unique TCRbeta CDR3 rearrangement, sequence reads were collapsed and filtered. For each sample, productive Simpson clonality was calculated as the square root of Simpson's diversity index over productive rearrangements. The immuneACCESS repertoire file appears here via TCRdb, limited to in-frame rearrangements. These files lack a portion of the clones; in checked studies, under half of the deficit traces to unresolved V genes, and the cause of the others is not known. V, J and clone size were drawn from that table, and D and trimming were deduced from the DNA. The sample data list some 150,000 clones, and around 88% of these were observed just once. 3.6% of the sample goes to the ten largest clones.

The CDR3, cysteine through phenylalanine, is 14 amino acids long. Only the CDR3 DNA is retained, 42 bases long and in frame from the first base. The germline V gene yields WSHSY for CDR1 and SAAADI for CDR2. Trimming accounts for 9 bases at V and 1 base at J, while the number of junction bases matched to no gene is 8. The sequence links TRBV10-2 to TRBJ1-1, with 7 bases aligning to TRBD1. The sample consisted of PBMCs or T cells enriched from blood (not recorded which). The sequence came from a woman aged 45-65 years in a cohort exposed to, infected with or recovered from COVID-19 (not recorded which). The CDR3 region reads CARKRQGGNTEAFF. The DNA sequence is as follows: TGCGCCAGAAAGAGACAGGGCGGGAACACTGAAGCTTTCTTT.